Listed below are T cell receptor beta chains from one sample, sequenced in a study of blood T cell repertoires in COVID-19. Generated by immunoSEQ multiplex PCR, the TCRdb table keeps only in-frame clones and is missing some. The sample contains about 66,000 clones, 89% of which appear only once. Sequenced: peripheral blood. The source is a man between 60 and 75 years old with acute or convalescent COVID-19. Both conserved end residues are part of each CDR3. D genes are given only for firm matches. Clone size, where shown, is once, few, many, or a class for clones that have expanded.

TRBJ1-5,-,TRBV2,-,CASRARAALSNQPQHF,TGTGCCAGCCGAGCCAGGGCAGCACTTAGCAATCAGCCCCAGCATTTT
TRBJ2-7,TRBD1,TRBV10-1,few,CASSSAGTGNEQYF,TGCGCCAGCAGTTCCGCCGGGACAGGGAATGAGCAGTACTTC
TRBJ1-2,-,TRBV3-1/TRBV3-2,-,CASSRGEAYGYTF,TGTGCCAGCAGCCGGGGAGAAGCCTATGGCTACACCTTC
TRBJ1-1,TRBD1,TRBV19,-,CASSPGTVSTEAFF,TGTGCCAGTAGTCCGGGGACAGTCAGCACTGAAGCTTTCTTT
TRBJ2-1,TRBD2,TRBV10-1,-,CASSGSGGGNEQFF,TGCGCCAGCAGTGGTAGCGGGGGCGGCAATGAGCAGTTCTTC
TRBJ1-3,-,TRBV9,-,CASSPGREGF,TGTGCCAGCAGCCCCGGACGGGAAGGTTTT
TRBJ2-6,-,TRBV6-6,-,CASIPRASSGANVLTF,TGTGCCAGCATCCCCAGGGCCAGCTCTGGGGCCAACGTCCTGACTTTC
TRBJ2-1,TRBD1,TRBV24-1,-,CATSDSDRGTYNEQFF,TGTGCCACCAGTGACTCGGACAGGGGCACCTACAATGAGCAGTTCTTC
TRBJ2-1,TRBD2,TRBV5-1,once,CASSLAQGGEQFF,TGCGCCAGCAGCTTGGCCCAGGGAGGGGAGCAGTTCTTC
TRBJ1-2,-,TRBV30,-,CGAKSDYGYTF,TGTGGCGCGAAATCGGACTATGGCTACACCTTC
TRBJ2-3,-,TRBV21-1,-,CASVRGGQGETDTQYF,TGTGCCAGCGTTCGGGGGGGACAGGGAGAAACAGATACGCAGTATTTT
TRBJ1-1,TRBD1,TRBV7-9,-,CASSLGQGWNTEAFF,TGTGCCAGCAGCTTAGGACAGGGGTGGAACACTGAAGCTTTCTTT
TRBJ1-4,-,TRBV29-1,-,CSVWGGISDEKLFF,TGCAGCGTTTGGGGGGGCATCTCGGATGAAAAACTGTTTTTT
TRBJ1-2,-,TRBV5-6,-,CASSTPGTGSRGYTF,TGTGCCAGCAGCACTCCCGGGACCGGGAGTAGGGGCTACACCTTC
TRBJ1-2,-,TRBV29-1,-,CSVEGERYGYTF,TGCAGCGTTGAAGGCGAACGCTATGGCTACACCTTC
TRBJ2-7,-,TRBV18,-,CASSPGQGGNEQYF,TGTGCCAGCTCACCAGGACAGGGAGGGAACGAGCAGTACTTC
TRBJ1-2,TRBD1,TRBV5-1,-,CASSPTTGSYGYTF,TGCGCCAGCAGCCCTACGACAGGGTCCTATGGCTACACCTTC
TRBJ2-7,TRBD2,TRBV12-3/TRBV12-4,-,CASSLGRVGKYF,TGTGCCAGCAGTTTGGGGAGGGTGGGGAAGTACTTC
TRBJ1-4,-,TRBV5-4,-,CASSLVPGGNEKLFF,TGTGCCAGCAGCTTGGTCCCAGGTGGTAATGAAAAACTGTTTTTT
TRBJ2-7,-,TRBV6-5,-,CASRVTTGLYEQYF,TGTGCCAGCAGAGTAACAACAGGGTTATACGAGCAGTACTTC
TRBJ2-2,TRBD1,TRBV6-5,-,CASSRDRGTGELFF,TGTGCCAGCAGTCGGGACAGGGGAACCGGGGAGCTGTTTTTT
TRBJ2-2,-,TRBV11-3,-,CASSLIRVGELFF,TGTGCCAGCAGCTTAATTCGCGTCGGGGAGCTGTTTTTT
TRBJ1-5,-,TRBV19,once,CASSIGRTAVSNQPQHF,TGTGCCAGTAGTATAGGACGGACAGCCGTCAGCAATCAGCCCCAGCATTTT
TRBJ2-7,-,TRBV6-1,-,CASSEERAYEQYF,TGTGCCAGCAGTGAAGAGAGGGCCTACGAGCAGTACTTC
TRBJ2-3,TRBD2,TRBV29-1,-,CSARLARGPDTQYF,TGCAGCGCCCGACTAGCGAGGGGACCAGATACGCAGTATTTT
TRBJ2-2,-,TRBV14,-,CASSQLAIANTGELFF,TGTGCCAGCAGCCAACTAGCCATCGCGAACACCGGGGAGCTGTTTTTT
TRBJ1-3,-,TRBV5-4,-,CASSSQTGDGGNTIYF,TGTGCCAGCAGTTCCCAGACGGGGGACGGAGGAAACACCATATATTTT
TRBJ2-3,TRBD1,TRBV27,-,CASTSPGDRGPGLVGTDTQYF,TGTGCCAGCACGTCCCCTGGCGACAGGGGCCCCGGGTTGGTTGGCACAGATACGCAGTATTTT
TRBJ1-1,-,TRBV5-8,-,CASSFRGNTEAFF,TGTGCCAGCAGCTTCAGGGGGAACACTGAAGCTTTCTTT
TRBJ1-1,TRBD1,TRBV11-2,-,CASSLGLDRPYGEAFF,TGTGCCAGCAGCTTAGGGTTGGACAGGCCTTACGGTGAAGCTTTCTTT
TRBJ2-2,-,TRBV27,-,CASTLGGTGELFF,TGTGCCAGCACGCTAGGGGGAACCGGGGAGCTGTTTTTT
TRBJ1-5,-,TRBV3-1/TRBV3-2,-,CASSQGRGNQPQHF,TGTGCCAGCAGCCAAGGCCGGGGCAATCAGCCCCAGCATTTT
TRBJ1-1,-,TRBV5-4,-,CASSSQSGFTEAFF,TGTGCCAGCAGCTCCCAGTCGGGGTTCACTGAAGCTTTCTTT
TRBJ2-3,-,TRBV11-2,-,CASSPSTDTQYF,TGTGCCAGCAGCCCGTCCACAGATACGCAGTATTTT
TRBJ2-7,TRBD1,TRBV5-1,-,CASSREGQGGEQYF,TGCGCCAGCAGTCGGGAGGGACAGGGGGGAGAGCAGTACTTC
TRBJ2-2,-,TRBV29-1,-,CSVDLGLTNTGELFF,TGCAGCGTTGACCTCGGACTCACGAACACCGGGGAGCTGTTTTTT
TRBJ2-7,-,TRBV12-3/TRBV12-4,-,CASSRDFSYEQYF,TGTGCCAGCAGTCGGGACTTCTCCTACGAGCAGTACTTC
TRBJ2-4,TRBD1,TRBV3-1/TRBV3-2,-,CASSQTGAWGKNIQYF,TGTGCCAGCAGCCAGACAGGGGCGTGGGGCAAAAACATTCAGTACTTC
TRBJ1-6,TRBD1,TRBV5-6,-,CASSLRVGQVGNNSPLHF,TGTGCCAGCAGCTTGAGGGTCGGACAGGTGGGAAATAATTCACCCCTCCACTTT
TRBJ2-7,-,TRBV5-6,-,CASSLPRIGMVQYF,TGTGCCAGCAGCTTGCCCAGGATTGGAATGGTGCAGTACTTC
TRBJ2-1,TRBD2,TRBV5-1,few,CASVPSSGLYNEQFF,TGCGCCAGTGTCCCCTCTAGCGGACTCTACAATGAGCAGTTCTTC
TRBJ1-1,TRBD1,TRBV6-4,-,CASSDAMGQGSTGGNTEAFF,TGTGCCAGCAGTGACGCGATGGGACAGGGGTCCACCGGAGGGAACACTGAAGCTTTCTTT
TRBJ2-7,-,TRBV5-1,-,CASSLRVPYEQYF,TGCGCCAGCAGCTTGCGGGTCCCCTACGAGCAGTACTTC
TRBJ1-6,-,TRBV27,once,CASSLLGSIYNSPLHF,TGTGCCAGCAGTCTATTGGGGAGCATATATAATTCACCCCTCCACTTT
TRBJ1-2,TRBD1,TRBV9,-,CASSVVPSPRDRGYTF,TGTGCCAGCAGCGTAGTCCCGAGCCCCCGGGACAGGGGCTACACCTTC
TRBJ2-7,TRBD2,TRBV19,-,CASSRKLAGGPYEQYF,TGTGCCAGTAGTAGGAAACTAGCGGGGGGCCCGTACGAGCAGTACTTC
TRBJ1-2,-,TRBV5-6,-,CASSLTRTDGYTF,TGTGCCAGCAGCTTGACCCGGACAGATGGCTACACCTTC
TRBJ2-7,-,TRBV18,-,CASSEETYEQYF,TGTGCCAGCTCTGAGGAGACCTACGAGCAGTACTTC
TRBJ1-1,-,TRBV7-9,-,CASSSGSEAFF,TGTGCCAGCAGTTCCGGTTCTGAAGCTTTCTTT
TRBJ2-2,-,TRBV7-5,-,CARSPERPGTGAPAGELFF,TGTGCCAGAAGCCCAGAGCGCCCCGGGACAGGGGCCCCCGCCGGGGAGCTGTTTTTT
TRBJ1-3,-,TRBV2,-,CASSELRGNTIYF,TGTGCCAGCAGTGAATTGCGAGGAAACACCATATATTTT
TRBJ2-5,TRBD2,TRBV3-1/TRBV3-2,once,CASSLRGLAGEETQYF,TGTGCCAGCAGCCTCAGGGGACTAGCGGGGGAAGAGACCCAGTACTTC
TRBJ2-1,TRBD2,TRBV5-1,-,CASSLRGGGLNEQFF,TGCGCCAGCAGCTTACGCGGGGGGGGTTTAAATGAGCAGTTCTTC